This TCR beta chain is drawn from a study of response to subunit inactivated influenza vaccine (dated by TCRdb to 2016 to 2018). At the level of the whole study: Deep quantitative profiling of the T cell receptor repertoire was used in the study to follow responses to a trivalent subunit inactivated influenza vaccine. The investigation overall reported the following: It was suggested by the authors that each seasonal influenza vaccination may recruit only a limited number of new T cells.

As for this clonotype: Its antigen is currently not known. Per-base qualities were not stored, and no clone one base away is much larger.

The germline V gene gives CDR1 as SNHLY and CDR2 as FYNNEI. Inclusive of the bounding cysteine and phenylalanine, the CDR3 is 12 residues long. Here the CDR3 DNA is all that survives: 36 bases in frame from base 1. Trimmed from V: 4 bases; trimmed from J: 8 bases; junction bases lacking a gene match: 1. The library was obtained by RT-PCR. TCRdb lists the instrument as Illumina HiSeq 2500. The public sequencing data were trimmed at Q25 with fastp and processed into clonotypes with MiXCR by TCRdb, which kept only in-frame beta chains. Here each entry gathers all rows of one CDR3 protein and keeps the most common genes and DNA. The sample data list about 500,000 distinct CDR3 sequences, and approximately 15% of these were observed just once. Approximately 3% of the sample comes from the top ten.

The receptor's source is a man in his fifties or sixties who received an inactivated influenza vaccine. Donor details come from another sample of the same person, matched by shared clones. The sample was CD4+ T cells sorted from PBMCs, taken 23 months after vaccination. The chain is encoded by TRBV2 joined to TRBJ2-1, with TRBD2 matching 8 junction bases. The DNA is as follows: TGTGCCAGCAGTGCCGGGGGGGATGAGCAGTTCTTC. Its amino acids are CASSAGGDEQFF. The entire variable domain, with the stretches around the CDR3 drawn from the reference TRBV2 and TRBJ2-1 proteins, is EPEVTQTPSHQVTQMGQEVILRCVPISNHLYFYWYRQILGQKVEFLVSFYNNEISEKSEIFDDQFSVERPDGSNFTLKIRSTKLEDSAMYFCASSAGGDEQFFGPGTRLTVL.